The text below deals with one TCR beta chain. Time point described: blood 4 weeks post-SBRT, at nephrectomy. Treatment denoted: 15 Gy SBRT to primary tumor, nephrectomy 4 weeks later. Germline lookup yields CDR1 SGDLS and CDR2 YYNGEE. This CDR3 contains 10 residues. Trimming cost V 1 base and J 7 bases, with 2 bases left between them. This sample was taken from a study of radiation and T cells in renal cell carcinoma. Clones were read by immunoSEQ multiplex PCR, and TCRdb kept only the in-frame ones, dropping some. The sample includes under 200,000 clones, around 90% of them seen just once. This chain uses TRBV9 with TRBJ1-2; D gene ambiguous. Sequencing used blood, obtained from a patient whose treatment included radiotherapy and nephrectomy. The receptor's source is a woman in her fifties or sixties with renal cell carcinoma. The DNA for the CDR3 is TGTGCCAGCAGCGTAAGTGGCTACACCTTC. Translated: CASSVSGYTF.